The 23 T cell receptor beta chains below all came from one sample that was sequenced in a study of blood T cell repertoires in COVID-19. Sequencing used immunoSEQ multiplex PCR; TCRdb keeps in-frame clones, though not all of them. The sample has 250,000 or so clones, just under 85% seen once. Sequencing used peripheral blood. The receptors shown here come from a woman between 55 and 75 years old with active or convalescent COVID-19.

The rearrangement joins TRBV28 to TRBJ2-2, with D possibly matching TRBD1 (5 bases). CDR1 is MDHEN, CDR2 SYDVKM, per germline. Deletions cut 8 bases from V and 5 bases from J, with 18 bases between. The length of the CDR3 is 15 residues. The CDR3 DNA follows: TGTGCCAGCCTGCGCGAGACGGACATGACCGGGGAGCTGTTTTTT. It yields the protein CASLRETDMTGELFF.

This chain uses TRBV6-2 or TRBV6-3 with TRBJ2-2; a weak D match, TRBD1 (6 bases). The length of the CDR3 is 14 residues. Germline CDR1 MNHEY, CDR2 SVGEGT. The V end lost 5 bases, the J end lost 2 bases, and 9 bases lay between the germline ends. The CDR3 nucleotides read TGTGCCAGCAGTCAGGGGTTTAACACCGGGGAGCTGTTTTTT. Translated: CASSQGFNTGELFF.

The V gene is TRBV6-6, the J gene TRBJ2-1; 7 bases are a match to TRBD1. V lost 5 bases, J lost 9 bases, and 7 bases stayed unmatched. The CDR3 contains 13 residues. Germline V CDR1 and CDR2: MNHNY, SVGAGI (reference sequence). CDR3 residues: CASSPRWDSEQFF. For the CDR3, the DNA is TGTGCCAGCAGTCCGCGCTGGGACAGTGAGCAGTTCTTC.

The chain employs TRBV28 and TRBJ2-5, with 11 bases fitting TRBD1. With 8 bases clipped from V and 5 bases from J, the junction kept 10 bases outside the gene matches. This CDR3 comprises 15 residues. CDR1 is MDHEN and CDR2 is SYDVKM in the germline V gene. The CDR3 sequence: CASCPSDRGLETQYF. As DNA, the CDR3 is TGTGCCAGCTGCCCCTCGGACAGGGGGCTTGAGACCCAGTACTTC.

This clone was seen once. The V gene is TRBV7-9, the J gene TRBJ2-3, with D possibly matching TRBD2 (5 bases). The V and J ends lost 1 base and 5 bases respectively, with 16 bases between them. The CDR3 totals 16 residues. The germline V gene encodes CDR1 SEHNR and CDR2 FQNEAQ (reference sequence). CDR3 DNA sequence: TGTGCCAGCAGCTTAGAGGCGGGCCTTGGTGTAGATACGCAGTATTTT. Protein sequence: CASSLEAGLGVDTQYF.

The V and J genes are TRBV27 and TRBJ2-3, with D maybe TRBD2 (6 bases). This CDR3 region has 14 residues. Germline V gene lookup returns CDR1 MNHEY and CDR2 SMNVEV (reference sequence). Trimming left V 1 base short and J 1 base short, with 6 bases between. The CDR3: CASSLWGGTDTQYF. The CDR3 nucleotides are TGTGCCAGCAGTTTATGGGGGGGCACAGATACGCAGTATTTT.

This rearrangement joins TRBV19 to TRBJ2-3; 8 bases fit TRBD1. The CDR3 consists of 16 residues. From germline, CDR1 is LNHDA and CDR2 SQIVND (reference sequence). V was clipped by 5 bases and J by 1 base; unmatched bases: 8. The DNA for the CDR3 is TGTGCCAGTAGTCCAGGGGGCTTAATGGGCACAGATACGCAGTATTTT. Translated, it gives CASSPGGLMGTDTQYF.

This chain links TRBV30 with TRBJ1-2; D is undetermined. CDR1 and CDR2 (germline): GTSNPN, SVGIG (reference sequence). The V and J ends lost 3 bases and 0 bases respectively, with 11 bases between them. This CDR3 is built from 14 residues. The CDR3 sequence: CAWRLISTNYGYTF. In DNA form, the CDR3 reads TGTGCCTGGAGACTTATATCTACTAACTATGGCTACACCTTC.

The table lists this clone with a count of one. This chain joins TRBV6-4 and TRBJ1-4, with TRBD1 matching over 7 bases. V trimming: 4 bases; J trimming: 6 bases; junction bases outside the gene matches: 8. The CDR3 is made up of 15 amino acids. CDR1 and CDR2 (germline): MRHNA, SNTAGT. The CDR3 spells CASSVPDRLDEKLFF. DNA for the CDR3: TGTGCCAGCAGTGTTCCGGACAGGTTGGATGAAAAACTGTTTTTT.

V is TRBV5-1 and J is TRBJ2-1; 10 bases are a match to TRBD2. Germline assignment: CDR1 SGHRS and CDR2 YFSETQ. J lost 3 bases, V lost 4 bases, and 7 bases had no gene match. CDR3 length: 16 residues. CDR3 nucleotide sequence: TGCGCCAGCAGCCCCGGAGCGGGGGGGCTCTACAATGAGCAGTTCTTC. It codes for CASSPGAGGLYNEQFF.

The rearrangement joins TRBV24-1 to TRBJ2-2; D ambiguous. CDR1 is KGHDR and CDR2 is SFDVKD in the germline V gene. V lost 1 base and J lost 1, with 6 bases in between. This CDR3 region has 15 residues. In DNA form, the CDR3 reads TGTGCCACCAGTGATTTCACAGAGAACACCGGGGAGCTGTTTTTT. Amino acid sequence: CATSDFTENTGELFF.

The V and J genes are TRBV7-9 and TRBJ1-2; D is possibly TRBD1 (5 bases). The germline V and J ends were trimmed by 2 bases and 6 bases, with 10 bases remaining between them. In germline, CDR1 is SEHNR, CDR2 FQNEAQ (reference sequence). The CDR3 consists of 13 residues. The CDR3 bases are TGTGCCAGCAGCTTAAAAGGGGTCCATGGCTACACCTTC. This sequence encodes CASSLKGVHGYTF.

This clone was picked up one time. One end of the junction varies from germline; a read error may be responsible. The chain uses TRBV2 and TRBJ1-3; a weak D match, TRBD1 (6 bases). The germline gives CDR1 SNHLY, CDR2 FYNNEI. The CDR3 is 15 amino acids. The DNA of the CDR3 is TGTGCCAGCAGCCTTCAGGGGACCTCTGGAAACGCCATATATTTT. Amino acid sequence: CASSLQGTSGNAIYF.

The CDR3 loop is CAWSSQRGTEAFF. Here the CDR3 DNA reads TGTGCCTGGAGTTCCCAAAGGGGCACTGAAGCTTTCTTT. The V and J genes are TRBV30 and TRBJ1-1; D is perhaps TRBD1 (5 bases). V gave up 2 bases and J gave up 4 bases, with 11 bases separating them. Germline V lookup: CDR1 GTSNPN, CDR2 SVGIG (reference sequence). CDR3 size: 13 residues. Using reference TRBV30 and TRBJ1-1 for the parts outside the CDR3, the full variable domain is SQTIHQWPATLVQPVGSPLSLECTVEGTSNPNLYWYRQAAGRGLQLLFYSVGIGQISSEVPQNLSASRPQDRQFILSSKKLLLSDSGFYLCAWSSQRGTEAFFGQGTRLTVV.

As concerns this clone: An end of the junction differs from the germline gene, which may be a read error. The chain recombines TRBV11-2 with TRBJ1-4, with 7 positions matching TRBD1. CDR1 is SGHAT, CDR2 FQNNGV, per germline. The CDR3 totals 15 residues. The CDR3 loop is CASSVDGTDNEKLFF. In nucleotides, the CDR3 is TGTGCCAGCAGCGTAGACGGGACAGATAATGAAAAACTGTTTTTT.

The CDR3 spells CASSLIQGVNGYTF. DNA for the CDR3: TGTGCCAGCAGCTTGATACAGGGGGTAAATGGCTACACCTTC. This chain links TRBV7-2 with TRBJ1-2; 8 bases map to TRBD1. The junction had 6 bases not matched to a gene; V was cut back by 3 bases and J by 6 bases. Germline loops: CDR1 SGHTA, CDR2 FQGNSA. The CDR3 runs to 14 residues.

The genes are TRBV9 and TRBJ1-1; TRBD1 matches at 9 bases. This CDR3 spans 15 amino acids. Germline CDR1 reads SGDLS; CDR2 reads YYNGEE. Trimming at V came to 4 bases and at J to 3 bases, leaving 7 bases not matched to a gene. The CDR3 DNA reads TGTGCCAGCAGCCTTGGAACAGGGGGCCACACTGAAGCTTTCTTT. It is translated as CASSLGTGGHTEAFF.

There are a few counts of this clone. This chain joins TRBV19 and TRBJ2-1; TRBD2 agrees at 10 bases. Looked up from germline, CDR1 is LNHDA and CDR2 is SQIVND (reference sequence). The CDR3 is 15 residues long. J gave up 7 bases and V 6 bases, and 9 bases lay outside the gene matches. DNA for the CDR3: TGTGCCAGTAGCGTCCCTAGCGGGAGAAGGAATGAGCAGTTCTTC. It encodes CASSVPSGRRNEQFF.

This clone came up once. V and J are TRBV5-4 and TRBJ2-5, with a tentative D call TRBD1 (6 bases). The CDR3 has 14 residues. The V end lost 2 bases, the J end lost 4 bases, and 12 bases lay between the germline ends. CDR1 SGHNT and CDR2 YYREEE come from the germline V gene (reference sequence). CDR3 residues: CASSLAGASETQYF. The CDR3 DNA reads TGTGCCAGCAGCTTAGCAGGGGCGTCAGAGACCCAGTACTTC.

The rearrangement links TRBV27 to TRBJ2-4; D is perhaps TRBD1 (6 bases). The germline V and J ends were trimmed by 2 bases and 6 bases, with 14 bases remaining between them. Germline CDR1 MNHEY, CDR2 SMNVEV (reference sequence). This CDR3 has 15 amino acids. The CDR3 protein is CASSLVWGRGNIQYF. The CDR3 coding sequence is TGTGCCAGCAGTTTAGTTTGGGGGCGCGGAAACATTCAGTACTTC.

The gene calls are TRBV6-1 and TRBJ2-1, with 12 bases fitting TRBD2. The CDR3 loop spans 16 amino acids. V lost 4 bases to trimming and J lost 6 bases; unmatched junction nucleotides: 7. The V gene's germline CDR1 is MNHNS and CDR2 SASEGT. CDR3 in amino acids: CASSGRLAGVINEQFF. The CDR3 nucleotides are TGTGCCAGCAGTGGGAGACTAGCGGGAGTAATCAATGAGCAGTTCTTC.

This clone has just one count. J is TRBJ1-4 and V is TRBV7-9; 8 positions agree with TRBD1. Germline V CDR1 and CDR2: SEHNR, FQNEAQ (reference sequence). Trimming cost V 2 bases and J 7 bases; bases outside gene matches: 6. The CDR3 is 15 residues long. The CDR3 coding sequence is TGTGCCAGCAGCTTACCGGACAGGGTTCGTGAAAAACTGTTTTTT. Protein: CASSLPDRVREKLFF.

The CDR3 region is CASRDRWQDYNEQFF. CDR3 nucleotide sequence: TGCGCCAGCAGAGACCGCTGGCAGGACTACAATGAGCAGTTCTTC. The rearrangement uses TRBV10-1 and TRBJ2-1; D gene unclear. Germline CDR1 is WNHNN and CDR2 is SYGVQD (reference sequence). This CDR3 is built from 15 residues. V lost 6 bases to trimming and J lost 3 bases, with 15 bases between them.